These T cell receptor beta chains were read from a single sample in a study of control samples from healthy donors and cancer patients. Assay: immunoSEQ multiplex PCR; the TCRdb copy retains only in-frame clones and omits some. The repertoire includes about 110,000 clones, 80% to 95% of them detected once, and 7.8% sits in the top ten. Sequenced sample: blood. Receptors were obtained from a woman aged 18-29 years in good health. Both conserved end residues are part of each CDR3. A D gene is named only where the DNA matches it firmly. Some rows have no size entry. The others give once, few or many, or a class for an expanded clone.

v_gene	abundance	d_gene	j_gene	CDR3aa	CDR3nt
TRBV7-9	NA	NA	TRBJ1-2	CASSLASNYGYTF	TGTGCCAGCAGCTTAGCCAGTAACTATGGCTACACCTTC
TRBV5-6	NA	NA	TRBJ1-2	CASTLGGGSRYTF	TGTGCCAGCACCTTGGGGGGCGGCAGCCGCTACACCTTC
TRBV5-1	NA	TRBD2	TRBJ2-3	CASSLGTSGLSTDTQYF	TGCGCCAGCAGCTTGGGGACTAGCGGCCTCTCGACAGATACGCAGTATTTT
TRBV18	NA	NA	TRBJ1-4	CASSPPGAGSNEKLFF	TGTGCCAGCTCACCTCCCGGGGCGGGGAGTAATGAAAAACTGTTTTTT
TRBV7-2	NA	TRBD2	TRBJ2-1	CASSPKRGGSYNEQFF	TGTGCCAGCAGCCCAAAGCGGGGGGGGTCCTACAATGAGCAGTTCTTC
TRBV6-2/TRBV6-3	NA	TRBD2	TRBJ2-3	CASSYYSGRLAAITDTQYF	TGTGCCAGCAGTTACTATTCCGGGCGGCTAGCGGCTATCACAGATACGCAGTATTTT
TRBV5-1	NA	TRBD1	TRBJ1-1	CASSLAPGQGARDTEAFF	TGCGCCAGCAGCTTGGCCCCTGGACAGGGGGCTCGGGACACTGAAGCTTTCTTT
TRBV5-1	once	TRBD2	TRBJ2-7	CASSSPGGAYEQYF	TGCGCCAGCAGCTCCCCGGGAGGGGCCTACGAGCAGTACTTC
TRBV27	NA	NA	TRBJ2-4	CASSLLGQLAKNIQYF	TGTGCCAGCAGTTTATTGGGACAACTAGCCAAAAACATTCAGTACTTC
TRBV10-3	NA	NA	TRBJ2-6	CAISESREPYSGANVLTF	TGTGCCATCAGTGAGTCGCGGGAACCCTACTCTGGGGCCAACGTCCTGACTTTC
TRBV6-7	NA	TRBD2	TRBJ2-7	CASSRLAGTTYEQYF	TGTGCCAGCAGTAGACTAGCGGGCACCACCTACGAGCAGTACTTC
TRBV6-4	NA	TRBD1	TRBJ1-1	CASSDHERTGTKTF	TGTGCCAGCAGTGACCATGAGAGGACAGGCACCAAAACCTTT
TRBV18	NA	NA	TRBJ1-1	CASSPPEFRLNTEAFF	TGTGCCAGCTCACCACCTGAGTTTCGTCTGAACACTGAAGCTTTCTTT
TRBV5-1	NA	NA	TRBJ2-6	CASSLDTPGSGANVLTF	TGCGCCAGCAGCTTGGACACTCCGGGCTCTGGGGCCAACGTCCTGACTTTC
TRBV27	NA	TRBD1	TRBJ2-7	CASSGSSGQVVFEQYF	TGTGCCAGCAGTGGGTCTTCGGGACAGGTTGTTTTCGAGCAGTACTTC
TRBV24-1	NA	TRBD2	TRBJ2-1	CATSDGGGYNEQFF	TGTGCCACCAGTGATGGGGGAGGGTACAATGAGCAGTTCTTC
TRBV5-8	NA	NA	TRBJ1-6	CASSLFSRNLYNSPLHF	TGTGCCAGCAGCTTGTTTAGCCGAAACCTTTATAATTCACCCCTCCACTTT
TRBV19	NA	NA	TRBJ2-7	CASSIDRPDEQYF	TGTGCCAGTAGTATAGATCGGCCAGACGAGCAGTACTTC
TRBV11-2	NA	NA	TRBJ2-7	CASSPSDSGGYEQYF	TGTGCCAGCAGCCCGAGCGACAGTGGAGGGTACGAGCAGTACTTC
TRBV7-7	NA	NA	TRBJ2-5	CASSPHMGPRPETQYF	TGTGCCAGCAGCCCACACATGGGCCCCCGCCCAGAGACCCAGTACTTC
TRBV6-1	few	NA	TRBJ2-7	CASSEALEQYF	TGTGCCAGCAGTGAAGCCCTAGAGCAGTACTTC
TRBV30	NA	NA	TRBJ1-5	CAWSRSGPYQPQHF	TGTGCCTGGAGTAGATCCGGCCCTTATCAGCCCCAGCATTTT
TRBV28	NA	TRBD2	TRBJ2-5	CASSLLGGGDQETQYF	TGTGCCAGCAGTTTATTGGGGGGAGGGGACCAAGAGACCCAGTACTTC
TRBV19	NA	TRBD1	TRBJ2-7	CASSARAKRQGIYEQYF	TGTGCCAGTAGCGCCCGGGCCAAAAGACAGGGAATCTACGAGCAGTACTTC
TRBV4-3	NA	NA	TRBJ1-5	CASSLLGPGQHYSNQPQHF	TGCGCCAGCAGCCTCCTCGGGCCAGGGCAGCATTATAGCAATCAGCCCCAGCATTTT
TRBV28	NA	NA	TRBJ2-7	CASRPRQEWGEQYF	TGTGCCAGCAGACCTCGACAGGAGTGGGGCGAGCAGTACTTC
TRBV6-1	NA	NA	TRBJ2-3	CASSEVVADGTDTQYF	TGTGCCAGCAGTGAAGTAGTCGCGGACGGCACAGATACGCAGTATTTT
TRBV19	NA	NA	TRBJ2-3	CASSIGLNAGTDTQYF	TGTGCCAGTAGTATAGGGCTGAACGCGGGGACAGATACGCAGTATTTT
TRBV12-3/TRBV12-4	once	NA	TRBJ1-1	CASSRTGNTEAFF	TGTGCCAGCAGTCGCACAGGGAACACTGAAGCTTTCTTT
TRBV10-2	NA	TRBD2	TRBJ2-3	CASSDLLAGGTDTQYF	TGCGCCAGCAGTGATTTACTAGCGGGAGGCACAGATACGCAGTATTTT
TRBV5-1	NA	NA	TRBJ1-1	CASSLERLLNTEAFF	TGCGCCAGCAGCTTGGAGCGGCTACTGAACACTGAAGCTTTCTTT
TRBV5-4	NA	NA	TRBJ1-2	CASSSVPSQTHGYTF	TGTGCCAGCAGCTCCGTTCCGTCCCAGACCCATGGCTACACCTTC
TRBV30	NA	NA	TRBJ2-6	CAWQVSGANVLTF	TGTGCCTGGCAAGTCTCTGGGGCCAACGTCCTGACTTTC
TRBV7-9	NA	NA	TRBJ2-5	CASSLRSEETQYF	TGTGCCAGCAGCTTAAGGTCCGAAGAGACCCAGTACTTC
TRBV11-2	NA	NA	TRBJ1-6	CASSLEGGSLLSDSPLHF	TGTGCCAGCAGCTTAGAGGGGGGCTCCCTTCTGTCGGATTCACCCCTCCACTTT
TRBV7-9	NA	NA	TRBJ1-1	CASSLDNRVYEAFF	TGTGCCAGCAGCTTAGATAACAGGGTATACGAAGCTTTCTTT
TRBV5-5	NA	TRBD1	TRBJ2-3	CASSLGQGRPVDTQYF	TGTGCCAGCAGCTTAGGACAGGGACGTCCGGTAGATACGCAGTATTTT
TRBV7-9	NA	NA	TRBJ1-2	CASSLWDFYGYTF	TGTGCCAGCAGCTTATGGGATTTCTATGGCTACACCTTC
TRBV4-3	NA	NA	TRBJ2-1	CASSQDTPSGEWPEGQFF	TGCGCCAGCAGCCAAGACACCCCCTCGGGGGAGTGGCCTGAAGGGCAGTTCTTC
TRBV7-9	NA	NA	TRBJ1-4	CASSLVGEMDEKLFF	TGTGCCAGCAGCTTAGTAGGGGAGATGGATGAAAAACTGTTTTTT
TRBV28	NA	TRBD1	TRBJ1-1	CASSTDRAGEAFF	TGTGCCAGCAGTACAGACAGGGCTGGTGAAGCTTTCTTT
TRBV5-1	NA	NA	TRBJ1-4	CASSLRSTNEKLFF	TGCGCCAGCAGCTTGCGGTCAACTAATGAAAAACTGTTTTTT
TRBV19	NA	TRBD1	TRBJ1-3	CASRSTGGTGNTIYF	TGTGCCAGTAGATCGACAGGGGGGACTGGAAACACCATATATTTT
TRBV21-1	NA	NA	TRBJ1-4	CASSKVRHDPSGKLFF	TGTGCCAGCAGCAAAGTGCGACACGACCCGAGCGGAAAACTGTTTTTT
TRBV12-3/TRBV12-4	NA	TRBD2	TRBJ2-1	CASSPVSGGEQFF	TGTGCCAGCAGTCCAGTTAGCGGGGGGGAGCAGTTCTTC
TRBV27	NA	TRBD1	TRBJ2-7	CASGGTDSYEQYF	TGTGCCAGCGGTGGGACAGACTCCTACGAGCAGTACTTC
TRBV5-8	NA	NA	TRBJ1-5	CASSLQGYSNQPQHF	TGTGCCAGCAGCCTACAGGGATATAGCAATCAGCCCCAGCATTTT
TRBV2	NA	TRBD1	TRBJ1-3	CAKQGAGKHHIF	TGTGCCAAGCAGGGGGCAGGAAAACACCATATATTT